The 6 T cell receptor beta chains presented below share a single source sample, sequenced in a study of blood T cell repertoires in COVID-19. Some clones are missing from TCRdb's copy, which holds only in-frame ones; the method was immunoSEQ multiplex PCR. Of about 170,000 clones listed, 79% were seen once; the top ten hold around 19%. Specimen: PBMCs or T cells enriched from blood (not recorded which). The origin of the receptors is a woman aged 70-85 years in a cohort exposed to, infected with or recovered from COVID-19 (not recorded which).

The J gene is TRBJ2-1, the V gene TRBV24-1, with 10 bases that match TRBD1. Germline-derived CDR1 and CDR2 are KGHDR and SFDVKD. V gave up 9 bases and J gave up 6 bases; unmatched junction bases: 7. The CDR3 runs to 14 residues. This chain's CDR3 is CATSGTGVTNEQFF. In nucleotides, the CDR3 is TGTGCCACCTCCGGGACAGGGGTTACCAATGAGCAGTTCTTC.

This clone was observed a few times. V usage is TRBV24-1 and J usage is TRBJ2-3, with 7 nucleotides matching TRBD2. Germline lookup yields CDR1 KGHDR and CDR2 SFDVKD. CDR3 length: 15 residues. V was pared by 6 bases and J by 2 bases, with 7 bases of the junction left unmatched. The CDR3 region has the DNA TGTGCCACCAGTAAGGCTAGCGGAATCACAGATACGCAGTATTTT. Translation gives CATSKASGITDTQYF.

The chain employs TRBV28 and TRBJ2-7, with 8 bases fitting TRBD1. V lost 4 bases, J lost 7 bases, and 9 bases stayed unmatched. The CDR3 loop spans 14 amino acids. Germline CDR1 MDHEN, CDR2 SYDVKM. CDR3 amino acids: CASSSGQGDREQYF. The CDR3 DNA follows: TGTGCCAGCAGTTCTGGACAGGGAGATAGAGAGCAGTACTTC. The whole variable domain, filled in from reference TRBV28 and TRBJ2-7, reads DVKVTQSSRYLVKRTGEKVFLECVQDMDHENMFWYRQDPGLGLRLIYFSYDVKMKEKGDIPEGYSVSREKKERFSLILESASTNQTSMYLCASSSGQGDREQYFGPGTRLTVT.

V and J are TRBV4-1 and TRBJ1-3; tentatively, D is TRBD1 (5 bases). Trimming stripped 3 bases from V and 0 bases from J, with 12 bases between. Germline-derived CDR1 and CDR2 are MGHRA and YSYEKL. This CDR3 spans 16 amino acids. The CDR3 DNA sequence: TGCGCCAGCAGCCAGCCCACAGGATTCTCTGGAAACACCATATATTTT. This codes for CASSQPTGFSGNTIYF.

The chain's CDR3 is CASSQDLAVRETQYF. In nucleotides, the CDR3 is TGTGCCAGCAGCCAAGATCTGGCGGTACGGGAGACCCAGTACTTC. The chain employs TRBV3-1 (or the pseudogene TRBV3-2) and TRBJ2-5; D gene uncertain. V lost 0 bases and J lost 5, with 13 bases in between. Germline V gene data show CDR1 as LGHDT and CDR2 as YNNKEL (reference sequence). The length of the CDR3 is 15 residues.

The J gene is TRBJ2-1, the V gene TRBV2; 7 nucleotides line up with TRBD1. There are 14 residues in the CDR3. The trim removed 5 bases at V and 10 bases at J, leaving 11 bases unmatched. Per the germline V gene, CDR1 is SNHLY and CDR2 is FYNNEI. DNA of the CDR3: TGTGCCAGCAGTTCAGACAGGGACAGTCAGGAGCAGTTCTTC. As protein: CASSSDRDSQEQFF.